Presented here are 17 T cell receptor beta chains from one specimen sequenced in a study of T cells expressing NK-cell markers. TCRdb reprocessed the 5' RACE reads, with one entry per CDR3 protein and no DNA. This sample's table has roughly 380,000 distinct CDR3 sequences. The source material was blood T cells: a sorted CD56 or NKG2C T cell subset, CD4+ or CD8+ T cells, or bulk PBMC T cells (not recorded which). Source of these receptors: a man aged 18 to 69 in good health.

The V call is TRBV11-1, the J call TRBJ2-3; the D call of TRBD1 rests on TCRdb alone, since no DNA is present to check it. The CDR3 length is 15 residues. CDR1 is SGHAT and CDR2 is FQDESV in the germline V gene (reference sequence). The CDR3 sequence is CASSLFGTGTDTQYF.

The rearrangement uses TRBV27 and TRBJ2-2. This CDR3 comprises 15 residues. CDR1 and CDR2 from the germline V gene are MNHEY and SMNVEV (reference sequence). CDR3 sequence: CASSVGDALTGELFF.

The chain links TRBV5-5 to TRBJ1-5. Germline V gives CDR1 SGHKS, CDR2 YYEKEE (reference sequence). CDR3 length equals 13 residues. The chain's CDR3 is CASSLRHTEPQHF. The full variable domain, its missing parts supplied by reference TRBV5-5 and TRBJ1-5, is DAGVTQSPTHLIKTRGQQVTLRCSPISGHKSVSWYQQVLGQGPQFIFQYYEKEERGRGNFPDRFSARQFPNYSSELNVNALLLGDSALYLCASSLRHTEPQHFGDGTRLSIL.

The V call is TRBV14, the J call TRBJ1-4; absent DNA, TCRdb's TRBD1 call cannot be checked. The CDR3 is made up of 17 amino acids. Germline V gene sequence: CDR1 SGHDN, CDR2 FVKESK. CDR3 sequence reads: CASSQGTGGKRGEKLFF. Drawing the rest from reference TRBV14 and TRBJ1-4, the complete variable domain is EAGVTQFPSHSVIEKGQTVTLRCDPISGHDNLYWYRRVMGKEIKFLLHFVKESKQDESGMPNNRFLAERTGGTYSTLKVQPAELEDSGVYFCASSQGTGGKRGEKLFFGSGTQLSVL.

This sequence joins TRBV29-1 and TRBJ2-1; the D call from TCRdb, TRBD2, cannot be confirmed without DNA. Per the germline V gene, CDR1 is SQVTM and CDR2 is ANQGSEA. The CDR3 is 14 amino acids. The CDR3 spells CSVRGGSSYNEQFF.

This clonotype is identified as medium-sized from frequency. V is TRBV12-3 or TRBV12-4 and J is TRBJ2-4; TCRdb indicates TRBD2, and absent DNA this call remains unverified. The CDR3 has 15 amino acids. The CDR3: CASSVGLLAKNIQYF.

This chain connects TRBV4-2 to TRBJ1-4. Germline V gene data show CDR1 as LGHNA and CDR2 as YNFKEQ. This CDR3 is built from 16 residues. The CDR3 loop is CASSQGVAGRNEKLFF.

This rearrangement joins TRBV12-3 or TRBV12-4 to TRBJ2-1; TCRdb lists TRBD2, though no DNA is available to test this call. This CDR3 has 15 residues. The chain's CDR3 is CASSFLAGGLPEQFF.

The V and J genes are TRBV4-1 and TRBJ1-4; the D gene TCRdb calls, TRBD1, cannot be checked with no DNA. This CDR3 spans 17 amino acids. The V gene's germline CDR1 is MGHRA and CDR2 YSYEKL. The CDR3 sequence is CASSQAGQGGWNEKLFF.

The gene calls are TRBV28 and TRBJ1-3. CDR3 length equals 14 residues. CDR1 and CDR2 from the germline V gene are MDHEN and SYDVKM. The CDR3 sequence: CASKPSRAGNTIYF.

Here the CDR3 reads CASSFAGGAWGNEQFF. The chain combines TRBV7-9 with TRBJ2-1; TCRdb indicates TRBD1, and absent DNA this call remains unverified. The CDR3 has 16 amino acids. Germline lookup yields CDR1 SEHNR and CDR2 FQNEAQ (reference sequence). Full variable domain (missing parts from reference TRBV7-9 and TRBJ2-1): DTGVSQNPRHKITKRGQNVTFRCDPISEHNRLYWYRQTLGQGPEFLTYFQNEAQLEKSRLLSDRFSAERPKGSFSTLEIQRTEQGDSAMYLCASSFAGGAWGNEQFFGPGTRLTVL.

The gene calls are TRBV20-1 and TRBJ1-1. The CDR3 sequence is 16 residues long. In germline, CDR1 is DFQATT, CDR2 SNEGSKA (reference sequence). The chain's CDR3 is CSASRSGGWTNTEAFF.

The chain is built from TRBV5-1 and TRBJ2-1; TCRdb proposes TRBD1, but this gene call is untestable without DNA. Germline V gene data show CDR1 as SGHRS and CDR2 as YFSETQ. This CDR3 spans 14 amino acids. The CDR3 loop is CASSVTPTENEQFF.

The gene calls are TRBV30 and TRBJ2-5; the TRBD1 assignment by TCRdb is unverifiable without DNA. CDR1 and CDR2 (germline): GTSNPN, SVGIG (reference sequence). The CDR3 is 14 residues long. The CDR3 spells CAWSVGGAAETQYF.

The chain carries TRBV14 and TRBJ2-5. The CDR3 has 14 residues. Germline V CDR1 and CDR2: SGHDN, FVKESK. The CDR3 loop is CASSQGARSETQYF.

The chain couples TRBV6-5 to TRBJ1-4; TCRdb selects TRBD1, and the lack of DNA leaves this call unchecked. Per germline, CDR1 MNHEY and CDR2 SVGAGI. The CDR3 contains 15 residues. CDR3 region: CASSLGGGVNEKLFF.

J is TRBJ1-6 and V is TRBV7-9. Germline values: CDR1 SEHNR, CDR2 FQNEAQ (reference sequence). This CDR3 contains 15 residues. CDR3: CASSLDLSYNSPLHF.